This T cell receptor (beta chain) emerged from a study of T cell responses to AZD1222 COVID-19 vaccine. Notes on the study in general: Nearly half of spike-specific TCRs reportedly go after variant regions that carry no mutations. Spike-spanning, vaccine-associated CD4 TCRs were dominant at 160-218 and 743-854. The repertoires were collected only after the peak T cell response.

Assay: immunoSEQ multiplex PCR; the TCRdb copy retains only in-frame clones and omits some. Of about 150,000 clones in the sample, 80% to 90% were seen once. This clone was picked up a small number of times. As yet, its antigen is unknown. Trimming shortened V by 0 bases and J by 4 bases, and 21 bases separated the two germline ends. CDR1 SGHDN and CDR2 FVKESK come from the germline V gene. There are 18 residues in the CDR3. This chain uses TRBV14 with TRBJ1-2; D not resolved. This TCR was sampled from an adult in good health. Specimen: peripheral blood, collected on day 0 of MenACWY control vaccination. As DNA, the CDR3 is TGTGCCAGCAGCCAAGATCCCAGGCGAACTCCCTACAGCTATGGCTACACCTTC. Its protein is CASSQDPRRTPYSYGYTF.